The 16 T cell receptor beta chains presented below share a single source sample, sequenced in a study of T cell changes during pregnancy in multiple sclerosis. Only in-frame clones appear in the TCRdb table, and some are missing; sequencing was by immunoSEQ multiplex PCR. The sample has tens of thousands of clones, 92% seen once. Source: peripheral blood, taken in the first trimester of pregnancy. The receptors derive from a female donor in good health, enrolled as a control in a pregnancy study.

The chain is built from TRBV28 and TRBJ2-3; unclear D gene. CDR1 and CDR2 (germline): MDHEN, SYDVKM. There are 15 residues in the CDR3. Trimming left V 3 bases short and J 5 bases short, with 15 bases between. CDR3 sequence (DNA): TGTGCCAGCAGTTTTGCGTCCCATTCGGGAGATACGCAGTATTTT. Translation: CASSFASHSGDTQYF.

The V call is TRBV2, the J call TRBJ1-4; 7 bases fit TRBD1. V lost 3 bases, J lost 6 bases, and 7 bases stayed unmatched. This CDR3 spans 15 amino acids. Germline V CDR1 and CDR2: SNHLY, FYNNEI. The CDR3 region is CASSDRDTGDEKLFF. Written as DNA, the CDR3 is TGTGCCAGCAGTGACCGGGACACAGGGGATGAAAAACTGTTTTTT.

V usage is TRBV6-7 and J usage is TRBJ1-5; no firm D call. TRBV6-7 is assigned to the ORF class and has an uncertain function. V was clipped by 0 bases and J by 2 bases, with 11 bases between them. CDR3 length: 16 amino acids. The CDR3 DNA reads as TGTGCCAGCAGTTACTCGATGGGAGTCTGCAATCAGCCCCAGCATTTT. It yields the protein CASSYSMGVCNQPQHF.

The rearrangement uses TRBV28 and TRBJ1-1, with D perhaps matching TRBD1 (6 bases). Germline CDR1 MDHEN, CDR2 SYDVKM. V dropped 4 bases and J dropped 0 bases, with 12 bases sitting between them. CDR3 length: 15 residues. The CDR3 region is CASSSPGTLNTEAFF. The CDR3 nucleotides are TGTGCCAGCAGTTCACCCGGGACACTGAACACTGAAGCTTTCTTT.

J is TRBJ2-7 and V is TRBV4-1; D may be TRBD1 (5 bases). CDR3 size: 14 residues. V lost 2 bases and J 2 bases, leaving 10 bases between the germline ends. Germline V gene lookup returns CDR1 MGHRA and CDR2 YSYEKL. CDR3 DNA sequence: TGCGCCAGCAGCCAATTTATGGGGCCCTACGAGCAGTACTTC. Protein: CASSQFMGPYEQYF.

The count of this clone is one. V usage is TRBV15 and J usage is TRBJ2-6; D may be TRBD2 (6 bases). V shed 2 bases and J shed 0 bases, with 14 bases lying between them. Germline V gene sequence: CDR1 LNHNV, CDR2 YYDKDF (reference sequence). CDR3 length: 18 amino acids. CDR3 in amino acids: CATSRSGRWDSGANVLTF. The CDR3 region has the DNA TGTGCCACCAGCAGATCGGGGAGGTGGGACTCTGGGGCCAACGTCCTGACTTTC.

CDR3 in amino acids: CASSLPRTGGETQYF. For the CDR3, the DNA is TGTGCCAGCAGTTTACCCAGGACAGGGGGAGAGACCCAGTACTTC. The rearrangement uses TRBV28 and TRBJ2-5, with 10 nucleotides matching TRBD1. J gave up 4 bases and V 2 bases, and 4 bases lay outside the gene matches. In germline, CDR1 is MDHEN, CDR2 SYDVKM. This CDR3 comprises 15 residues.

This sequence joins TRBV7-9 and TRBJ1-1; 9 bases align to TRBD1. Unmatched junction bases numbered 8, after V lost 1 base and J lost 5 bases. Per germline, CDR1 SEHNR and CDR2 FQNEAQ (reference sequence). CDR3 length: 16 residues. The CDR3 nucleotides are TGTGCCAGCAGCTTAGGGTGGGACAGGGAAACGACTGAAGCTTTCTTT. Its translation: CASSLGWDRETTEAFF.

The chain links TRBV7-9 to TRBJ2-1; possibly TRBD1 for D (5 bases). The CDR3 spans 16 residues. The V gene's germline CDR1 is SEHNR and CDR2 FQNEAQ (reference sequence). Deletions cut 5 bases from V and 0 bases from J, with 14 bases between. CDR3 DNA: TGTGCCAGCAGCGTAGGGGTGACACTCTCCTACAATGAGCAGTTCTTC. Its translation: CASSVGVTLSYNEQFF.

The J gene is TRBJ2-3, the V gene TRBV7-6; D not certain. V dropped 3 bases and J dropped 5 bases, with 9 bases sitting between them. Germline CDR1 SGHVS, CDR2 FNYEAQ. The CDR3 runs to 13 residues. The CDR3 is CASSFGPLDTQYF. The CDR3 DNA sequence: TGTGCCAGCAGCTTTGGGCCCTTAGATACGCAGTATTTT.

The CDR3 DNA follows: TGTGCCAGCAGCTTAGCGGGACAGGGGGTGAACATTCAGTACTTC. As protein: CASSLAGQGVNIQYF. This chain links TRBV7-9 with TRBJ2-4; the match to TRBD1 covers 11 bases. This CDR3 has 15 residues. V shed 0 bases, J shed 7 bases, and the junction held 2 bases outside the gene matches. Germline CDR1 is SEHNR and CDR2 is FQNEAQ (reference sequence).

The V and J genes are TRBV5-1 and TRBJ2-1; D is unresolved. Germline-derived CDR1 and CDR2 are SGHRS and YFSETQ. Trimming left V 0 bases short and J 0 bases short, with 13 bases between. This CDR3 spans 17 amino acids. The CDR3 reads CASSLVRSTGSYNEQFF. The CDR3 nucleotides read TGCGCCAGCAGCTTGGTGCGAAGCACTGGCTCCTACAATGAGCAGTTCTTC.

The CDR3 coding sequence is TGCGCCAGCAGCTCCGAACTAGCGGGAGGTGCAGATACGCAGTATTTT. The encoded protein is CASSSELAGGADTQYF. The chain combines TRBV5-1 with TRBJ2-3; 12 bases align to TRBD2. V was pared by 3 bases and J by 4 bases, with 6 bases of the junction left unmatched. Germline CDR1 reads SGHRS; CDR2 reads YFSETQ. The CDR3 loop spans 16 amino acids. The full variable domain, in which reference TRBV5-1 and TRBJ2-3 provide the parts outside the CDR3, is KAGVTQTPRYLIKTRGQQVTLSCSPISGHRSVSWYQQTPGQGLQFLFEYFSETQRNKGNFPGRFSGRQFSNSRSEMNVSTLELGDSALYLCASSSELAGGADTQYFGPGTRLTVL.

In DNA, the CDR3 is TGTGCCAGCAGTGAAGGGACAATAGCCAAAAACATTCAGTACTTC. It translates to CASSEGTIAKNIQYF. The chain employs TRBV6-1 and TRBJ2-4; D perhaps matches TRBD1 (5 bases). Germline V lookup: CDR1 MNHNS, CDR2 SASEGT. The V and J ends lost 1 base and 0 bases respectively, with 7 bases between them. The CDR3 has 15 amino acids.

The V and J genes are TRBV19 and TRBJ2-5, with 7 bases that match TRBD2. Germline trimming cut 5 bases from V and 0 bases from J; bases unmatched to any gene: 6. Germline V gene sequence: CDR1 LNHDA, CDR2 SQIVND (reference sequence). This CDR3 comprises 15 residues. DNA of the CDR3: TGTGCCAGTAGTGGAGCGGGAATGTACCAAGAGACCCAGTACTTC. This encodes CASSGAGMYQETQYF.

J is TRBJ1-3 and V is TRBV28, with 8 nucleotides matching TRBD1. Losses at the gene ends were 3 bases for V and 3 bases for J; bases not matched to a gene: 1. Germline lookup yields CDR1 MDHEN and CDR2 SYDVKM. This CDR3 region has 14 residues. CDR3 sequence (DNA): TGTGCCAGCAGTTTGACAGGGGTTGGAAACACCATATATTTT. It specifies CASSLTGVGNTIYF.